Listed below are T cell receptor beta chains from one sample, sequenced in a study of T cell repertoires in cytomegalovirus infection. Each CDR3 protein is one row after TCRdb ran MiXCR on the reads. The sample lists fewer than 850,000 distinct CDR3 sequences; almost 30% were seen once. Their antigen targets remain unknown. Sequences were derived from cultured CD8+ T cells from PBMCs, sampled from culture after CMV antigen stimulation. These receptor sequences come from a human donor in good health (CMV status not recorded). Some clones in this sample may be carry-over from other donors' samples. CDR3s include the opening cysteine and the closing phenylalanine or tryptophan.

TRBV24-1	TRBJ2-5	CATSDSGLAGQYF
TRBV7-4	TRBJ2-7	CASSLSFGGGSYEQYF
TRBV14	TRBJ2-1	CASSYAGTSGGSSYNEQFF
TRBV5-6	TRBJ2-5	CASRTSGGPQETQYF
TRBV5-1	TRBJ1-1	CASSLDQQGLEAFF
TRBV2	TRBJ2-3	CALLGGDTQYF
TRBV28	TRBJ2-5	CASSSRQSDFQETQYF
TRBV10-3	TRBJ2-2	CATSLGARTGELFF
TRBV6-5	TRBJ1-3	CASSSSGQGFISGNTIYF
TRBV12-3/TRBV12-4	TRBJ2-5	CASRRGGEETQYF
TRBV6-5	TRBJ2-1	CASSYSMVFWKALGSDFNEQFF
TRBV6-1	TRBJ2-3	CATRGLPLPTDTQYF
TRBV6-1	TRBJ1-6	CASSGDFHSYNSPLHF
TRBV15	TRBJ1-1	CATSRPPAGGITEAFF
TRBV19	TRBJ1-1	CASSIRGYMNTEAFF
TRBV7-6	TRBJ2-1	CASSLRTGPQFF